Presented here are 29 T cell receptor beta chains from one specimen sequenced in a study of blood T cell repertoires in COVID-19 (TCRdb year 2020). Library construction relied on the immunoSEQ multiplex PCR assay. The table comes from immuneACCESS by way of TCRdb, which keeps in-frame sequences with V and J called. Part of the clones is missing from these tables; in studies checked, under half for an unresolved V gene and the rest for unknown reasons. The sample includes 150,000 to 200,000 clones, with approximately 86% observed a single time. Roughly 7% of the sample rests with the top ten. Material: peripheral blood. These receptors were obtained from a man aged 50 or older with active or convalescent COVID-19.

V gene TRBV3-1 (or the pseudogene TRBV3-2) combines with J gene TRBJ1-1, with 7 positions matching TRBD1. Germline-derived CDR1 and CDR2 are LGHDT and YNNKEL (reference sequence). V dropped 3 bases and J dropped 0; count of bases not matched to a gene: 4. CDR3 length: 15 amino acids. The CDR3 spells CASSQWDRMNTEAFF. The CDR3 region has the DNA TGTGCCAGCAGCCAGTGGGACAGAATGAACACTGAAGCTTTCTTT.

The chain has TRBV9 and TRBJ2-1; 9 bases map to TRBD2. Germline values: CDR1 SGDLS, CDR2 YYNGEE. V was pared by 1 base and J by 8 bases, with 10 bases of the junction left unmatched. The CDR3 consists of 16 residues. CDR3 sequence: CASSVRGIAGVDEQFF. The CDR3 DNA follows: TGTGCCAGCAGCGTAAGGGGGATAGCGGGAGTCGATGAGCAGTTCTTC.

V and J are TRBV19 and TRBJ2-5, with a weak D call TRBD2 (6 bases). Trimming took off 4 bases at V and 3 bases at J, with 9 bases between the two ends. Germline V gene sequence: CDR1 LNHDA, CDR2 SQIVND (reference sequence). CDR3 length: 13 residues. The CDR3 DNA reads as TGTGCCAGTAGTAAGAGACTAGAAGAGACCCAGTACTTC. Translation: CASSKRLEETQYF.

This chain joins TRBV7-3 and TRBJ2-5; TRBD1 might be the D (6 bases). With 4 bases removed from V and 5 bases from J, the gap between germline ends came to 14 bases. CDR1 is SGHTA, CDR2 FQGTGA, per germline. There are 14 residues in the CDR3. The CDR3 DNA follows: TGTGCCAGCAGCTCAGGACAGCCCGGGGAGACCCAGTACTTC. It translates to CASSSGQPGETQYF.

CDR3 bases: TGTGCCAGCAGCCCCGAGGGCACAGCCCCCGAGCAGTACTTC. It encodes CASSPEGTAPEQYF. The chain has TRBV3-1 (or the pseudogene TRBV3-2) and TRBJ2-7; weak D call: TRBD2 (5 bases). CDR3 size: 14 residues. Germline V lookup: CDR1 LGHDT, CDR2 YNNKEL (reference sequence). Trimming took 4 bases from V and 6 from J, leaving 16 bases between them.

The gene calls are TRBV6-2 or TRBV6-3 and TRBJ2-3; TRBD1 matches 8 bases. Germline CDR1 MNHEY, CDR2 SVGEGT. There are 14 residues in the CDR3. V gave up 2 bases and J gave up 4 bases; unmatched junction bases: 2. The CDR3 is CASSYQGAPDTQYF. In DNA form, the CDR3 reads TGTGCCAGCAGTTACCAGGGGGCTCCAGATACGCAGTATTTT.

The chain combines TRBV12-3 or TRBV12-4 with TRBJ2-7, with D tentatively TRBD1 (6 bases). Trimming pared 5 bases from V and 3 bases from J, leaving 11 bases between. The CDR3 has 13 amino acids. The CDR3 DNA is TGTGCCAGCAGTCTACAGGGTCGCTACGAGCAGTACTTC. Residues: CASSLQGRYEQYF.

V is TRBV2 and J is TRBJ1-5; TRBD1 agrees at 7 bases. Germline assignment: CDR1 SNHLY and CDR2 FYNNEI. CDR3 length equals 14 residues. With V trimmed by 6 bases and J by 3 bases, 5 bases remained unmatched. CDR3 nucleotide sequence: TGTGCCAGCAGGGACAGGACTAACAATCAGCCCCAGCATTTT. Translating it yields CASRDRTNNQPQHF. The complete variable domain, with remaining parts taken from reference TRBV2 and TRBJ1-5, reads EPEVTQTPSHQVTQMGQEVILRCVPISNHLYFYWYRQILGQKVEFLVSFYNNEISEKSEIFDDQFSVERPDGSNFTLKIRSTKLEDSAMYFCASRDRTNNQPQHFGDGTRLSIL.

This chain connects TRBV19 to TRBJ2-5, with TRBD1 as a possible D gene (7 bases). CDR1 and CDR2 (germline): LNHDA, SQIVND (reference sequence). This CDR3 region has 14 residues. The V and J ends lost 5 bases and 4 bases respectively, with 14 bases between them. The DNA of the CDR3 is TGTGCCAGTAGTGGAGGGGGCTCTCGAGAGACCCAGTACTTC. Its translation: CASSGGGSRETQYF.

The CDR3: CASSSRGGSYEQYF. In DNA form, the CDR3 reads TGTGCCAGCAGCTCCCGGGGGGGAAGCTACGAGCAGTACTTC. The chain combines TRBV7-8 with TRBJ2-7; 8 nucleotides agree with TRBD2. After removal of 4 bases from V and 3 bases from J, the junction contained 5 bases not matched to a gene. CDR1 and CDR2 (germline): SGHVS, FQNEAQ. This CDR3 contains 14 residues.

The V and J genes are TRBV5-6 and TRBJ1-2; maybe TRBD1 (5 bases). The V end lost 4 bases, the J end lost 4 bases, and 14 bases lay between the germline ends. Germline-derived CDR1 and CDR2 are SGHDT and YYEEEE. This CDR3 spans 14 amino acids. The CDR3 coding sequence is TGTGCCAGCAGCGCCCAGGGCCAGAGCTATGGCTACACCTTC. It translates to CASSAQGQSYGYTF.

The V call is TRBV3-1 (or the pseudogene TRBV3-2), the J call TRBJ1-4, with 7 bases fitting TRBD1. J lost 4 bases, V lost 4 bases, and 12 bases had no gene match. From germline, CDR1 is LGHDT and CDR2 YNNKEL (reference sequence). CDR3 length equals 17 residues. Here the CDR3 DNA reads TGTGCCAGCAGCCCAACCTTGGTGACAGGGCTTAATGAAAAACTGTTTTTT. Translating it yields CASSPTLVTGLNEKLFF.

Only one count was recorded for this clone. The chain is built from TRBV4-2 and TRBJ1-4, with D possibly TRBD1 on 6 matching bases. Germline V lookup: CDR1 LGHNA, CDR2 YNFKEQ. The CDR3 loop spans 16 amino acids. V was shortened by 2 bases and J by 3 bases, with 13 bases between the two germline ends. The CDR3 protein is CASSQNHGQPNEKLFF. As DNA, the CDR3 is TGTGCCAGCAGCCAAAACCACGGACAGCCTAATGAAAAACTGTTTTTT.

The chain recombines TRBV5-4 with TRBJ2-1; possible D gene TRBD2, 6 bases. The CDR3 sequence is 16 residues long. Germline CDR1 is SGHNT and CDR2 is YYREEE (reference sequence). Trimming cost V 2 bases and J 0 bases, with 12 bases left between them. CDR3 loop: CASSFASASSYNEQFF. The CDR3 nucleotides read TGTGCCAGCAGCTTCGCTAGCGCCAGCTCCTACAATGAGCAGTTCTTC.

The chain carries TRBV6-1 and TRBJ1-6; possibly TRBD1 for D (5 bases). CDR3 size: 13 residues. Looked up from germline, CDR1 is MNHNS and CDR2 is SASEGT. Trimming removed 3 bases from V and 10 bases from J, with 10 bases in between. Here the CDR3 reads CASSDRVTSPLHF. The CDR3 nucleotides are TGTGCCAGCAGTGACAGGGTCACCTCACCCCTCCACTTT.

The rearrangement joins TRBV6-5 to TRBJ1-6, with 9 bases identical to TRBD1. V gave up 2 bases and J gave up 8 bases; unmatched junction bases: 4. This CDR3 is built from 15 residues. Germline-derived CDR1 and CDR2 are MNHEY and SVGAGI. Written as DNA, the CDR3 is TGTGCCAGCAGTTACCGGGACAGGGATTATTCACCCCTCCACTTT. This gives the protein CASSYRDRDYSPLHF.

The CDR3 DNA reads TGTGCCAGCAGCTTCGAGCTGAACACTGAAGCTTTCTTT. It encodes CASSFELNTEAFF. This sequence joins TRBV11-2 and TRBJ1-1; D unclear. Trimming pared 3 bases from V and 0 bases from J, leaving 5 bases between. The CDR3 extends over 13 amino acids. Germline V gene data show CDR1 as SGHAT and CDR2 as FQNNGV.

This clone was found once. The chain has TRBV10-3 and TRBJ1-5; D gene ambiguous. The CDR3 sequence is 12 residues long. Trimming removed 6 bases at V and 3 bases at J, with 6 bases between. The germline V gene encodes CDR1 ENHRY and CDR2 SYGVKD. The CDR3: CAIRTDNQPQHF. The CDR3 coding sequence is TGTGCCATCAGGACTGACAATCAGCCCCAGCATTTT.

The chain uses TRBV2 and TRBJ2-3, with TRBD1 as a possible D gene (6 bases). This CDR3 spans 16 amino acids. Deletions cut 4 bases from V and 0 bases from J, with 14 bases between. Germline CDR1 is SNHLY and CDR2 is FYNNEI. This CDR3 is CASSAGHHASTDTQYF. The CDR3 DNA follows: TGTGCCAGCAGTGCGGGACATCATGCTAGCACAGATACGCAGTATTTT.

The chain employs TRBV29-1 and TRBJ2-2; D uncertain. Germline values: CDR1 SQVTM, CDR2 ANQGSEA. The ends were cut back, 4 bases at V and 0 bases at J, with 9 bases in the middle. CDR3 size: 14 residues. The CDR3 DNA reads as TGCAGCGTTGTCACAGACGCGAACACCGGGGAGCTGTTTTTT. It translates to CSVVTDANTGELFF.

The CDR3 region is CASSPVGQTSSYNEQFF. As DNA, the CDR3 is TGCGCCAGCAGCCCCGTGGGGCAGACGAGCTCCTACAATGAGCAGTTCTTC. V is TRBV5-1 and J is TRBJ2-1, with a tentative D call TRBD1 (5 bases). The CDR3 is 17 amino acids. CDR1 and CDR2 (germline): SGHRS, YFSETQ. The germline V and J ends were trimmed by 4 bases and 0 bases, with 17 bases remaining between them. Drawing the rest from reference TRBV5-1 and TRBJ2-1, the complete variable domain is KAGVTQTPRYLIKTRGQQVTLSCSPISGHRSVSWYQQTPGQGLQFLFEYFSETQRNKGNFPGRFSGRQFSNSRSEMNVSTLELGDSALYLCASSPVGQTSSYNEQFFGPGTRLTVL.

V usage is TRBV11-2 and J usage is TRBJ2-5; 8 nucleotides agree with TRBD1. With 5 bases clipped from V and 1 base from J, the junction kept 9 bases outside the gene matches. Per the germline V gene, CDR1 is SGHAT and CDR2 is FQNNGV. The CDR3 runs to 16 residues. CDR3 sequence reads: CASSPASGTGQETQYF. For the CDR3, the DNA is TGTGCCAGCAGCCCCGCCTCCGGGACAGGCCAAGAGACCCAGTACTTC.

The V and J genes are TRBV7-6 and TRBJ2-7, with 13 bases that match TRBD2. Germline V CDR1 and CDR2: SGHVS, FNYEAQ. This CDR3 has 20 residues. The V segment lost 5 bases and the J segment 1 base; nucleotides outside the gene matches: 17. DNA for the CDR3: TGTGCCAGCAGCCTTTTGTCCCCGACTAGCGGGGGGCTTGGATCCTACGAGCAGTACTTC. Translation gives CASSLLSPTSGGLGSYEQYF.

The chain has TRBV3-1 (or the pseudogene TRBV3-2) and TRBJ2-7, with 10 bases lining up with TRBD2. CDR3 length equals 17 residues. After removal of 6 bases from V and 1 base from J, the junction contained 12 bases not matched to a gene. Germline V gene data show CDR1 as LGHDT and CDR2 as YNNKEL (reference sequence). This CDR3 reads CASRSPRAGGPSYEQYF. DNA for the CDR3: TGTGCCAGCAGATCTCCACGAGCGGGAGGGCCTTCCTACGAGCAGTACTTC.

CDR3 sequence: CASSPPPGDSSPLHF. CDR3 nucleotides: TGTGCCAGCAGCCCACCCCCGGGGGATAGTTCACCCCTCCACTTT. This sequence joins TRBV9 and TRBJ1-6, with a tentative D call TRBD1 (5 bases). The CDR3 runs to 15 residues. V was shortened by 4 bases and J by 9 bases, with 17 bases between the two germline ends. Germline CDR1 is SGDLS and CDR2 is YYNGEE. Filled out from reference TRBV9 and TRBJ1-6, the complete variable domain reads DSGVTQTPKHLITATGQRVTLRCSPRSGDLSVYWYQQSLDQGLQFLIQYYNGEERAKGNILERFSAQQFPDLHSELNLSSLELGDSALYFCASSPPPGDSSPLHFGNGTRLTVT.

CDR3 in DNA: TGTGCCAGCAGCCCGGGACAGGGTTTTGGTTCACCCCTCCACTTT. It specifies CASSPGQGFGSPLHF. This chain joins TRBV7-3 and TRBJ1-6, with 9 bases identical to TRBD1. The CDR3 covers 15 residues. CDR1 is SGHTA, CDR2 FQGTGA, per germline. After removal of 5 bases from V and 9 bases from J, the junction contained 8 bases not matched to a gene.

V usage is TRBV2 and J usage is TRBJ1-5, with 7 nucleotides matching TRBD1. CDR1 is SNHLY, CDR2 FYNNEI, per germline. This CDR3 is 16 amino acids long. Trimming removed 7 bases from V and 0 bases from J; junction bases left unmatched: 9. DNA of the CDR3: TGTGCCAGCACGAGGGGGCAGATCCATAGCAATCAGCCCCAGCATTTT. Protein: CASTRGQIHSNQPQHF.

This chain connects TRBV29-1 to TRBJ2-5, with D hard to call. The CDR3 runs 12 residues. CDR1 is SQVTM, CDR2 ANQGSEA, per germline. V dropped 4 bases and J dropped 1 base, with 7 bases sitting between them. The CDR3 sequence is CSVVYSQETQYF. CDR3 nucleotides: TGCAGCGTTGTATACAGCCAAGAGACCCAGTACTTC.

The rearrangement links TRBV3-1 (or the pseudogene TRBV3-2) to TRBJ1-2, with D perhaps matching TRBD1 (5 bases). V shed 4 bases and J shed 6 bases, with 15 bases lying between them. The CDR3 spans 14 residues. Germline V lookup: CDR1 LGHDT, CDR2 YNNKEL (reference sequence). The chain's CDR3 is CASSPSGGVDGYTF. The DNA for the CDR3 is TGTGCCAGCAGCCCCAGCGGAGGGGTGGATGGCTACACCTTC.